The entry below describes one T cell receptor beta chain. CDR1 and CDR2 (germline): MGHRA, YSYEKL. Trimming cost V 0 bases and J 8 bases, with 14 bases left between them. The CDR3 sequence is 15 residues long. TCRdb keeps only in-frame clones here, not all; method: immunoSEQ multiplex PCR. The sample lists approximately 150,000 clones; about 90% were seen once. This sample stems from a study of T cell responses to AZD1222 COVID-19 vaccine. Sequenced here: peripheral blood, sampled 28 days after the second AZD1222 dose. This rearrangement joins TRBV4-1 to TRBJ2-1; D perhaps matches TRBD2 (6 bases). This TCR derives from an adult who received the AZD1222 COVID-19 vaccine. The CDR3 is CASSQDGDSRDEQFF. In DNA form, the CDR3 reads TGCGCCAGCAGCCAAGATGGGGACTCTAGGGATGAGCAGTTCTTC.